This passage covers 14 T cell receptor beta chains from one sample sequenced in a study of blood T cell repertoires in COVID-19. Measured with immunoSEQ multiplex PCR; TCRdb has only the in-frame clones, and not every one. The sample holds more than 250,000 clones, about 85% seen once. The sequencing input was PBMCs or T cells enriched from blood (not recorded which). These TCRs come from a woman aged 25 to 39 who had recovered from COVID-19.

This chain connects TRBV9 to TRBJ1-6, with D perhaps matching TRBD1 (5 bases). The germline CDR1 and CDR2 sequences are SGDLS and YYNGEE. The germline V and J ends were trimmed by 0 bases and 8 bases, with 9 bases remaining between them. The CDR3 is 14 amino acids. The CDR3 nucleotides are TGTGCCAGCAGCGTAGGACAGTTACATTCACCCCTCCACTTT. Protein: CASSVGQLHSPLHF.

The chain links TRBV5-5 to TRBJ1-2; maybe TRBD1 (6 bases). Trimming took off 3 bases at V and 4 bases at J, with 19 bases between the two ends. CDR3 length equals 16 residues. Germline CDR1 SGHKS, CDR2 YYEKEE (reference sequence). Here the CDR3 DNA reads TGTGCCAGCAGCTCGGCTATCGGACAGAATATCTATGGCTACACCTTC. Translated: CASSSAIGQNIYGYTF.

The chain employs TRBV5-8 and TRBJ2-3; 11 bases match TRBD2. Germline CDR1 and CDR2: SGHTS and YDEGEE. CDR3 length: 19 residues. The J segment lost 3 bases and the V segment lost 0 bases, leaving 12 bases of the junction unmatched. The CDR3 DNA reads TGTGCCAGCAGCTTGGGTGGTAGCGGGGGGGCCGGTGGAACAGATACGCAGTATTTT. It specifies CASSLGGSGGAGGTDTQYF.

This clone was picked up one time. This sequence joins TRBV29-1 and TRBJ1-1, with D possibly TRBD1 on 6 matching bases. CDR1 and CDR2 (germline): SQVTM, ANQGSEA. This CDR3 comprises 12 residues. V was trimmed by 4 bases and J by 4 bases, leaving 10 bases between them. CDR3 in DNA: TGCAGCGTTGTATCCAGGGGCACTGAAGCTTTCTTT. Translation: CSVVSRGTEAFF.

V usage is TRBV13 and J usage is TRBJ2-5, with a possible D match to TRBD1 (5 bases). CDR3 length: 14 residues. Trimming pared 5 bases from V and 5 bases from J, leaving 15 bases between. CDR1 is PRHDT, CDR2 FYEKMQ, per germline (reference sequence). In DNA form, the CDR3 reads TGTGCCAGCAGCCTCAGGACAACTAAGGAGACCCAGTACTTC. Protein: CASSLRTTKETQYF.

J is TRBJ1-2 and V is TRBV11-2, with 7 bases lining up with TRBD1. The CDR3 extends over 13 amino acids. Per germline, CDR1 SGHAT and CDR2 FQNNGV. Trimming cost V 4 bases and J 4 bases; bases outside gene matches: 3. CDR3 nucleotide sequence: TGTGCCAGCAGCTCTGGGACAGCCTATGGCTACACCTTC. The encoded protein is CASSSGTAYGYTF.

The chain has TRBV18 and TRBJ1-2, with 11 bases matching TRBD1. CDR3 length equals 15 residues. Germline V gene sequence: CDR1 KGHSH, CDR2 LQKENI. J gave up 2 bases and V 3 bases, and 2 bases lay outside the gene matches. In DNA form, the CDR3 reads TGTGCCAGCTCACCGGGGACAGGGGGGAACTATGGCTACACCTTC. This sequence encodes CASSPGTGGNYGYTF.

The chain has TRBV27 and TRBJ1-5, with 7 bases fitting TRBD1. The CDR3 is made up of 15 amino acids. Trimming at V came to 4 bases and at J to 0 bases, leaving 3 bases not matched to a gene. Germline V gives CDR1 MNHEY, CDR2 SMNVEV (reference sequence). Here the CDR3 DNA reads TGTGCCAGCAGTTCGGACAGGTATAGCAATCAGCCCCAGCATTTT. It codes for CASSSDRYSNQPQHF.

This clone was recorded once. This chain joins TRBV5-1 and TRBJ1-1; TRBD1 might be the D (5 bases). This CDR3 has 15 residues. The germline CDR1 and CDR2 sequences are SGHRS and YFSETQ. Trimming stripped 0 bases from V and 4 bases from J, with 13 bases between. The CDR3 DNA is TGCGCCAGCAGCTTGGATGGCAGGGATGGCACTGAAGCTTTCTTT. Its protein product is CASSLDGRDGTEAFF.

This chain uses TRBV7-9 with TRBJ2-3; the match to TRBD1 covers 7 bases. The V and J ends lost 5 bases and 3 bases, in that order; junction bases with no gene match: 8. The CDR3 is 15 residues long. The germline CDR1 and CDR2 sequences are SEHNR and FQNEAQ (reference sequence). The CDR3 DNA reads TGTGCCAGCAGCCCTACAGGGGTCATGACAGATACGCAGTATTTT. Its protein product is CASSPTGVMTDTQYF.

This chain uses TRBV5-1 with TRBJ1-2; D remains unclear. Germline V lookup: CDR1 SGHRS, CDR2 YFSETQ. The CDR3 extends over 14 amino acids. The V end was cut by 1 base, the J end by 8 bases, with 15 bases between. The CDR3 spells CASSLSSPERGYTF. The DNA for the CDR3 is TGCGCCAGCAGCTTGTCCTCCCCGGAGCGGGGCTACACCTTC.

CDR3 region: CASSQGGDTGELFF. Here the CDR3 DNA reads TGTGCCAGCAGCCAAGGCGGGGACACCGGGGAGCTGTTTTTT. The chain combines TRBV3-1 (or the pseudogene TRBV3-2) with TRBJ2-2, with TRBD2 as a possible D gene (6 bases). The CDR3 contains 14 residues. Germline V gene sequence: CDR1 LGHDT, CDR2 YNNKEL (reference sequence). Trimming stripped 1 base from V and 3 bases from J, with 6 bases between.

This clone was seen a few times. CDR3 region: CASSQVEMGLNTIYF. Here the CDR3 DNA reads TGCGCCAGCAGCCAAGTGGAAATGGGGCTAAACACCATATATTTT. The chain couples TRBV4-1 to TRBJ1-3, with a possible D match to TRBD1 (5 bases). Trimming pared 1 base from V and 6 bases from J, leaving 13 bases between. Germline loops: CDR1 MGHRA, CDR2 YSYEKL. The CDR3 consists of 15 residues.

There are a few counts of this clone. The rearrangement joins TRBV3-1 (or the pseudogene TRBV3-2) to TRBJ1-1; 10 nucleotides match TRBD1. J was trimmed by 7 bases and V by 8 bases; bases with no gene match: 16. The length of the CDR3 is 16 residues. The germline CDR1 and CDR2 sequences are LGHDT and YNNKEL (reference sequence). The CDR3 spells CASPPLGQGPSYEAFF. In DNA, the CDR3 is TGTGCCAGCCCCCCCTTGGGACAGGGGCCAAGTTATGAAGCTTTCTTT.